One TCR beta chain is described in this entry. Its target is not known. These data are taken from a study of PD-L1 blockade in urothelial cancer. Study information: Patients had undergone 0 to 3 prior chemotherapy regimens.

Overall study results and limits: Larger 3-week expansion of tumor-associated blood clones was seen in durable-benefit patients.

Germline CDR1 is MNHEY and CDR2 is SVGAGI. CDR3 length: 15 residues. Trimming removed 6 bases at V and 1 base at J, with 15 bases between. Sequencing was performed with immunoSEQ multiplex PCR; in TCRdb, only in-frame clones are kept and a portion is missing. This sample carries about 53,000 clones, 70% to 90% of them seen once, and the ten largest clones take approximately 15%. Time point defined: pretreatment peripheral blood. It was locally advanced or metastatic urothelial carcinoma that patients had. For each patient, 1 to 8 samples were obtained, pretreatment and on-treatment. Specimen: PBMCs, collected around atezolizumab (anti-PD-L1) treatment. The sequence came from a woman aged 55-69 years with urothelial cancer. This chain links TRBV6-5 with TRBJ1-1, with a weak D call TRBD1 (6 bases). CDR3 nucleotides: TGTGCCAGCAGGAAGGACGGACAGAAGAACACTGAAGCTTTCTTT. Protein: CASRKDGQKNTEAFF.